This TCR beta chain was captured in a study of OX40 agonist ivuxolimab in advanced cancers. Concerning this clone itself: Its antigen is unknown.

Findings and caveats of the study: At 0.1 to 3.0 mg/kg, clonal expansion of CD4+ and CD8+ blood T cells had occurred by week 6.

The method was immunoSEQ multiplex PCR; TCRdb's version includes in-frame clones alone and lacks a portion of them. Among around 56,000 clones listed, 85% to 90% were seen once. Deletions cut 0 bases from V and 6 bases from J, with 13 bases between. The germline V gene encodes CDR1 SGHRS and CDR2 YFSETQ. There are 15 residues in the CDR3. The sample was CD4+ or CD8+ T cells sorted from blood, taken in a trial of the OX40 agonist ivuxolimab. This chain links TRBV5-1 with TRBJ1-3; D is unclear. The sequence was obtained from an adult with an advanced solid tumor such as melanoma, head and neck, liver or kidney cancer. CDR3 sequence: CASSLGTAEANTIYF. The CDR3 DNA is TGCGCCAGCAGCTTGGGAACCGCGGAGGCAAACACCATATATTTT. Full variable domain (outside the CDR3, taken from reference TRBV5-1 and TRBJ1-3): KAGVTQTPRYLIKTRGQQVTLSCSPISGHRSVSWYQQTPGQGLQFLFEYFSETQRNKGNFPGRFSGRQFSNSRSEMNVSTLELGDSALYLCASSLGTAEANTIYFGEGSWLTVV.